Following are 3 T cell receptor beta chains from one sample sequenced in a study of pediatric ulcerative colitis. Repertoires were generated with immunoSEQ multiplex PCR, while TCRdb's copy carries only in-frame clones and drops some. This sample has approximately 32,000 clones, with 82% found just once. Sequences were obtained from blood. The receptors were gathered from a boy between 10 and 17 years old with severe ulcerative colitis.

This clone has more than one count but fewer than ten. This chain links TRBV18 with TRBJ2-7; no reliable D call. Trimming took 5 bases from V and 4 from J, leaving 12 bases between them. The CDR3 has 13 amino acids. Germline CDR1 and CDR2: KGHSH and LQKENI. DNA for the CDR3: TGTGCCAGCTCAACCCGGCAGTTGTACGAGCAGTACTTC. Residues: CASSTRQLYEQYF. Full variable domain (missing parts from reference TRBV18 and TRBJ2-7): NAGVMQNPRHLVRRRGQEARLRCSPMKGHSHVYWYRQLPEEGLKFMVYLQKENIIDESGMPKERFSAEFPKEGPSILRIQQVVRGDSAAYFCASSTRQLYEQYFGPGTRLTVT.

This chain links TRBV7-3 with TRBJ2-6, with D possibly TRBD2 on 5 matching bases. CDR1 SGHTA and CDR2 FQGTGA come from the germline V gene. The V and J ends lost 1 base and 2 bases respectively, with 15 bases between them. This CDR3 is 18 amino acids long. Written as DNA, the CDR3 is TGTGCCAGCAGCTTAAATTATCCGGGGAGCGCTGGGGCCAACGTCCTGACTTTC. Translation: CASSLNYPGSAGANVLTF.

This chain links TRBV18 with TRBJ2-7; TRBD2 matches 8 bases. V shed 5 bases, J shed 0 bases, and the junction held 6 bases outside the gene matches. This CDR3 has 15 amino acids. Germline V gene data show CDR1 as KGHSH and CDR2 as LQKENI. The CDR3 reads CASSILAASSYEQYF. The CDR3 DNA is TGTGCCAGCTCAATACTAGCGGCAAGCTCCTACGAGCAGTACTTC. The variable domain in full, completed from reference TRBV18 and TRBJ2-7, reads NAGVMQNPRHLVRRRGQEARLRCSPMKGHSHVYWYRQLPEEGLKFMVYLQKENIIDESGMPKERFSAEFPKEGPSILRIQQVVRGDSAAYFCASSILAASSYEQYFGPGTRLTVT.